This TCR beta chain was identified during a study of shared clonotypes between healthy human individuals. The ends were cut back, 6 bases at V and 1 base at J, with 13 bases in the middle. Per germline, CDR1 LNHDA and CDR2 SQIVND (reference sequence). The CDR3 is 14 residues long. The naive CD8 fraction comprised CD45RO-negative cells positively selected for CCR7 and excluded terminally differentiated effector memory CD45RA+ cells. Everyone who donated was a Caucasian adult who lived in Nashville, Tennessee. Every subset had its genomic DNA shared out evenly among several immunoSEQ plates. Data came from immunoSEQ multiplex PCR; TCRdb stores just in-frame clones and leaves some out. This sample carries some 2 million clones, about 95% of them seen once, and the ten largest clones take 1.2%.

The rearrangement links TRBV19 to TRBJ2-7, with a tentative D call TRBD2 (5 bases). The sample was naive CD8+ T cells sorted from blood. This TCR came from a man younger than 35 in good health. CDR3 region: CASRLVASSYEQYF. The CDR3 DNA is TGTGCCAGTAGACTAGTAGCGTCGTCCTACGAGCAGTACTTC.